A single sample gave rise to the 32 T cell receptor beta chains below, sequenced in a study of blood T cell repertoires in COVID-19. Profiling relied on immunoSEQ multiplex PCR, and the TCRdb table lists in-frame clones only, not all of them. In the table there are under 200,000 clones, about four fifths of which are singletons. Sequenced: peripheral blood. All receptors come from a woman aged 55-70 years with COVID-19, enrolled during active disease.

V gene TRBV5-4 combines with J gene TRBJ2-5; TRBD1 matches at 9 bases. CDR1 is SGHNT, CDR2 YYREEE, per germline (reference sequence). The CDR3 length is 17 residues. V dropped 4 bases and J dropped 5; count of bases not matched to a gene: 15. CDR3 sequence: CASSRPGQGRSPETQYF. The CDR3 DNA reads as TGTGCCAGCAGCCGCCCGGGACAGGGTAGGAGTCCGGAGACCCAGTACTTC.

CDR3 nucleotides: TGCGCCAGCAAAGATCCGTCAGGGGGCAAAAGGAACACTGAAGCTTTCTTT. It yields the protein CASKDPSGGKRNTEAFF. The chain combines TRBV5-1 with TRBJ1-1, with 8 bases lining up with TRBD1. CDR1 SGHRS and CDR2 YFSETQ come from the germline V gene. J was trimmed by 1 base and V by 6 bases; bases with no gene match: 14. CDR3 length: 17 amino acids.

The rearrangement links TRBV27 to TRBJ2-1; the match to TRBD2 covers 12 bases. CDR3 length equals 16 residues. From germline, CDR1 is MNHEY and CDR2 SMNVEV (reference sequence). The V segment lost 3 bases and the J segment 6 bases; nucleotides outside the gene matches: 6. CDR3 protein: CASSFRLAGASNEQFF. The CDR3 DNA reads TGTGCCAGCAGTTTCCGACTAGCGGGGGCCTCCAATGAGCAGTTCTTC.

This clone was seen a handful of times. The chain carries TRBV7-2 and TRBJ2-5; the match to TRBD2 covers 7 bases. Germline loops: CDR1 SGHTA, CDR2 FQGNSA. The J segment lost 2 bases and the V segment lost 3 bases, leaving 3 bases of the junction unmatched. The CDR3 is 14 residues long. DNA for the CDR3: TGTGCCAGCAGCTTCAGCGGGGAACAAGAGACCCAGTACTTC. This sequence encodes CASSFSGEQETQYF.

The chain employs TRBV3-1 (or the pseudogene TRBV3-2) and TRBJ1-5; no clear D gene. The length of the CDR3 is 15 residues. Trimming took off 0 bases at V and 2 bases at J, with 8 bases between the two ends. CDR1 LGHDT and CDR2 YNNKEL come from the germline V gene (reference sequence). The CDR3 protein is CASSQDAAGNQPQHF. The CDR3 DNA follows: TGTGCCAGCAGCCAAGACGCGGCAGGCAATCAGCCCCAGCATTTT.

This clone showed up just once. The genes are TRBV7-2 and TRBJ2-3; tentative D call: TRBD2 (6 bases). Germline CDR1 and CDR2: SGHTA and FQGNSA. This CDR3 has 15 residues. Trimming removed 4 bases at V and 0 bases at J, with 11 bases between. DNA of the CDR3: TGTGCCAGCAGCTCCGGACTACCTAGCACAGATACGCAGTATTTT. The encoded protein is CASSSGLPSTDTQYF. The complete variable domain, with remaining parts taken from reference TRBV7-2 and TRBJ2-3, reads GAGVSQSPSNKVTEKGKDVELRCDPISGHTALYWYRQSLGQGLEFLIYFQGNSAPDKSGLPSDRFSAERTGGSVSTLTIQRTQQEDSAVYLCASSSGLPSTDTQYFGPGTRLTVL.

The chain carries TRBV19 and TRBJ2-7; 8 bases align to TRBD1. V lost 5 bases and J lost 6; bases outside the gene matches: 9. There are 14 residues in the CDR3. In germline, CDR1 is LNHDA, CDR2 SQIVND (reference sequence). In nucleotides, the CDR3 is TGTGCCAGTAGTGGACGGGACAGGCCCCTCGAGCAGTACGTC. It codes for CASSGRDRPLEQYV.

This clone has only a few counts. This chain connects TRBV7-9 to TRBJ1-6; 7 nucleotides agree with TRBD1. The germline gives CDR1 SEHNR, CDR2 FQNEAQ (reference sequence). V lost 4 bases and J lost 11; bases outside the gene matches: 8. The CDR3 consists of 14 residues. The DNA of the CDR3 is TGTGCCAGCAGCTCACGACAGGGAAGTACACCCCTCCACTTT. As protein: CASSSRQGSTPLHF.

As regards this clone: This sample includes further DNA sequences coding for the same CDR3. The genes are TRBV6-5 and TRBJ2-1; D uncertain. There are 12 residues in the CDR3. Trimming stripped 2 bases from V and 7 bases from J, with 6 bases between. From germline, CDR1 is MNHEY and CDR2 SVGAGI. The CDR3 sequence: CASSYGHNEQFF. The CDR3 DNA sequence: TGTGCCAGCAGTTACGGCCATAATGAGCAGTTCTTC.

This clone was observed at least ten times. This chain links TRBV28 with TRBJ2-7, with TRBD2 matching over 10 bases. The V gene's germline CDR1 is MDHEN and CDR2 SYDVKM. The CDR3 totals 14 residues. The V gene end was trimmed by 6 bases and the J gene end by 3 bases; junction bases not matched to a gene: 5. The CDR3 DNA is TGTGCCAGCAGCTTCGGGACTAGCGTCTACGAGCAGTACTTC. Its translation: CASSFGTSVYEQYF. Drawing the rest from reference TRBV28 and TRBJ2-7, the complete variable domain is DVKVTQSSRYLVKRTGEKVFLECVQDMDHENMFWYRQDPGLGLRLIYFSYDVKMKEKGDIPEGYSVSREKKERFSLILESASTNQTSMYLCASSFGTSVYEQYFGPGTRLTVT.

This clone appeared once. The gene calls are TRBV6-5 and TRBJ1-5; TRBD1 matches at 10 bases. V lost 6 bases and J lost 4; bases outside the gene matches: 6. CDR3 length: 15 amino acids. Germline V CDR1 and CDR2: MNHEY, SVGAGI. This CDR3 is CASRDGQGDNQPQHF. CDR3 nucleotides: TGTGCCAGCAGGGATGGACAGGGGGATAATCAGCCCCAGCATTTT.

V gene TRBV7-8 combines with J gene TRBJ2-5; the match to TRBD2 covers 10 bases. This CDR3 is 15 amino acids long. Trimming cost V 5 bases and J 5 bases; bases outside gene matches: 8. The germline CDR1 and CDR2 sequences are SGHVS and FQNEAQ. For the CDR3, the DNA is TGTGCCAGCAGCGCGAGCGGGGGGGCCGAGGAGACCCAGTACTTC. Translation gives CASSASGGAEETQYF.

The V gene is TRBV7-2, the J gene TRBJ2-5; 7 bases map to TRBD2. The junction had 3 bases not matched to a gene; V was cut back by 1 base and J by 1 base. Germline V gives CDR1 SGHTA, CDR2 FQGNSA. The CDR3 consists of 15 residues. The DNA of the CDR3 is TGTGCCAGCAGCTTAGACTCTAGCGGCCAAGAGACCCAGTACTTC. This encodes CASSLDSSGQETQYF.

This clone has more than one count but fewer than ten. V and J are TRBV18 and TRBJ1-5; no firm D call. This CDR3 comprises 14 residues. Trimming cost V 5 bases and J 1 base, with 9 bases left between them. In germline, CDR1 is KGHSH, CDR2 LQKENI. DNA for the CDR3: TGTGCCAGCTCAGTGGGCAACAGCAATCAGCCCCAGCATTTT. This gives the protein CASSVGNSNQPQHF.

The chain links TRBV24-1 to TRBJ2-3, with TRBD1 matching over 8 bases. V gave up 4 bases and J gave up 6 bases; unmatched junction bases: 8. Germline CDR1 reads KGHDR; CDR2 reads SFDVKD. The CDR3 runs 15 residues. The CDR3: CATSEGTGSMDTQYF. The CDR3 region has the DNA TGTGCCACCAGTGAAGGGACAGGCAGCATGGATACGCAGTATTTT.

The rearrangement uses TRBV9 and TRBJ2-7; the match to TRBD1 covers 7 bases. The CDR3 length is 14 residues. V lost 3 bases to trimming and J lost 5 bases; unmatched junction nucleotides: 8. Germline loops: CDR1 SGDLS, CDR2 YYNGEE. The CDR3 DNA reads TGTGCCAGCAGCGCACGGACAGGCTCGAACGAGCAGTACTTC. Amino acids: CASSARTGSNEQYF.

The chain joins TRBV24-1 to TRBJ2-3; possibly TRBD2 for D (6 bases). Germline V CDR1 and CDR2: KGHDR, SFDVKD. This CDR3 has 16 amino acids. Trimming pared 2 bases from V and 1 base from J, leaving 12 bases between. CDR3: CATSDYAAGRTDTQYF. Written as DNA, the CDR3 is TGTGCCACCAGTGATTATGCGGCGGGACGCACAGATACGCAGTATTTT.

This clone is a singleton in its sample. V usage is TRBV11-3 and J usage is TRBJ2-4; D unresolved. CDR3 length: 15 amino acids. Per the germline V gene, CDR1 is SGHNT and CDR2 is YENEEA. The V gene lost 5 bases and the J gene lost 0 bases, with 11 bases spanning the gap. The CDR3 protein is CASSPGSLAKNIQYF. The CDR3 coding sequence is TGTGCCAGCAGCCCCGGGTCCTTAGCCAAAAACATTCAGTACTTC. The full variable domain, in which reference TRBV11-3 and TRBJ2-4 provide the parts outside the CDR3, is EAGVVQSPRYKIIEKKQPVAFWCNPISGHNTLYWYLQNLGQGPELLIRYENEEAVDDSQLPKDRFSAERLKGVDSTLKIQPAELGDSAVYLCASSPGSLAKNIQYFGAGTRLSVL.

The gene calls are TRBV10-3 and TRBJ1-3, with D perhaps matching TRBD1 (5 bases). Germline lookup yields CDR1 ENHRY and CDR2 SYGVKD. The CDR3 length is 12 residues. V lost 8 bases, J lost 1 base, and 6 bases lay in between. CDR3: CAIRGSGNTIYF. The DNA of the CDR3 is TGTGCCATCCGGGGGTCTGGAAACACCATATATTTT.

The CDR3 reads CASKPGRGTDTQYF. DNA of the CDR3: TGTGCCAGCAAGCCGGGCAGGGGCACAGATACGCAGTATTTT. The chain links TRBV7-8 to TRBJ2-3; possible D gene TRBD1, 5 bases. The V gene lost 7 bases and the J gene lost 1 base, with 12 bases spanning the gap. Germline V gives CDR1 SGHVS, CDR2 FQNEAQ. This CDR3 comprises 14 residues.

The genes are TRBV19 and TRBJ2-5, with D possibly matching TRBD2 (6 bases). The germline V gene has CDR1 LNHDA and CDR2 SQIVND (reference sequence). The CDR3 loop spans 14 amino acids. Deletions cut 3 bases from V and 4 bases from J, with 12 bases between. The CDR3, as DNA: TGTGCCAGTAGTATGAATGGAGCGGGAGAGACCCAGTACTTC. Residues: CASSMNGAGETQYF.

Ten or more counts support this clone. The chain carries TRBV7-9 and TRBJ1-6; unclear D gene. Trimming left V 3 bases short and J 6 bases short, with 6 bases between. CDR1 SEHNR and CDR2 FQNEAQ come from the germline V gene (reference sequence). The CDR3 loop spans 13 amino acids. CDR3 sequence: CASSLEGNSPLHF. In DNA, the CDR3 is TGTGCCAGCAGCTTGGAGGGTAATTCACCCCTCCACTTT.

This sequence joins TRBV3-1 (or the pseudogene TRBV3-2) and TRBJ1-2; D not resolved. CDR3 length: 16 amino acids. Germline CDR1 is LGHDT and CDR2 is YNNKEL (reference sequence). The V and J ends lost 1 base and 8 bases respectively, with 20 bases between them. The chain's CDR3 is CASSQAFLVGAGGYTF. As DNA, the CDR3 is TGTGCCAGCAGCCAAGCGTTTCTGGTGGGAGCGGGGGGCTACACCTTC.

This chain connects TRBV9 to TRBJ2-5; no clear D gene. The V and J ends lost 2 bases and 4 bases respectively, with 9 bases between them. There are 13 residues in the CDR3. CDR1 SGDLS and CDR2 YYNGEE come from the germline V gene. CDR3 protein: CASSVGTRETQYF. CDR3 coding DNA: TGTGCCAGCAGCGTCGGTACGAGAGAGACCCAGTACTTC.

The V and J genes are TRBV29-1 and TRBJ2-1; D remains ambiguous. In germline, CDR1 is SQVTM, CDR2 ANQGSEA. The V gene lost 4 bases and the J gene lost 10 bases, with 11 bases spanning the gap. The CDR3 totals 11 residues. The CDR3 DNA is TGCAGCGTTGTATTCTCGCGGGAGCAGTTCTTC. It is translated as CSVVFSREQFF.

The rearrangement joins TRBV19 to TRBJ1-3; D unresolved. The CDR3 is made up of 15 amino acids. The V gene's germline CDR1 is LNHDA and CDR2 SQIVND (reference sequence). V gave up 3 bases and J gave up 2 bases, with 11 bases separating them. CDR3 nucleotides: TGTGCCAGTAGTATTCAACGGGTCCCTGGAAACACCATATATTTT. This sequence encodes CASSIQRVPGNTIYF.

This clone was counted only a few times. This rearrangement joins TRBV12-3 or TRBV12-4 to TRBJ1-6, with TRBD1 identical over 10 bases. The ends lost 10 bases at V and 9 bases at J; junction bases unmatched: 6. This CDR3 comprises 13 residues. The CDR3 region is CATTGQGTSPLHF. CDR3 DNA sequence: TGTGCCACAACGGGACAGGGGACTTCACCCCTCCACTTT.

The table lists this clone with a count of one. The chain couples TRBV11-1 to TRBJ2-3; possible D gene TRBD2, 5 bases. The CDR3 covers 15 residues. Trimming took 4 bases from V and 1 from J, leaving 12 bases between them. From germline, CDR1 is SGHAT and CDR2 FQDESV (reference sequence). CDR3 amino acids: CASSSPPAGTDTQYF. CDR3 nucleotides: TGTGCCAGCAGCTCACCCCCAGCGGGCACAGATACGCAGTATTTT.

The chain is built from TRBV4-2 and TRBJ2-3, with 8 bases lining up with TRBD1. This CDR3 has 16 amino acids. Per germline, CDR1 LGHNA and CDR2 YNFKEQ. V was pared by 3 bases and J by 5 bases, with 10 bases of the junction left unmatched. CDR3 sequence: CASSQGGRTGRDTQYF. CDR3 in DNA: TGTGCCAGCAGCCAGGGTGGGAGGACAGGGAGAGATACGCAGTATTTT.

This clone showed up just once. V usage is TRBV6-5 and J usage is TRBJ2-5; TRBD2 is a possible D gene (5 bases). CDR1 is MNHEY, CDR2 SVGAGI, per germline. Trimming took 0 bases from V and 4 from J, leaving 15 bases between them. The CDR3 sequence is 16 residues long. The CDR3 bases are TGTGCCAGCAGTTACTCCAGCGCGGGCTGGGGAGAGACCCAGTACTTC. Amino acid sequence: CASSYSSAGWGETQYF.

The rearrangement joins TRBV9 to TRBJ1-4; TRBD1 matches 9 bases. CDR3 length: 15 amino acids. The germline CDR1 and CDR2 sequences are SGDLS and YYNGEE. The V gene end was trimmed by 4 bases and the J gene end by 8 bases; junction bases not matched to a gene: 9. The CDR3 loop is CASSLSGTGNEKLFF. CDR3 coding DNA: TGTGCCAGCAGCCTAAGCGGGACAGGGAACGAAAAACTGTTTTTT.

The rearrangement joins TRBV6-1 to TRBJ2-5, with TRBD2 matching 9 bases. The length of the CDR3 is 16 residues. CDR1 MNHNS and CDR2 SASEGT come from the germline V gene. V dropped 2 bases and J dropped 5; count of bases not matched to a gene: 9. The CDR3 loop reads CASSELAGPRVETQYF. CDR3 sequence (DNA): TGTGCCAGCAGTGAACTAGCGGGACCCCGAGTGGAGACCCAGTACTTC.